The subject of this entry is one T cell receptor beta chain. CDR1 is SGDLS and CDR2 is YYNGEE in the germline V gene. CDR3 length equals 16 residues. Trimming took 2 bases from V and 1 from J; bases not matched to a gene: 6. Sequenced by immunoSEQ multiplex PCR; TCRdb stores in-frame clones only, minus some. The table includes 65,000 to 75,000 clones, around 92% detected once. These data come from a study of blood T cell repertoires in COVID-19. The chain has TRBV9 and TRBJ2-3; 8 bases line up with TRBD2. The receptor's source is a human donor with active COVID-19. The donor label of this sample is uncertain. Sequencing used peripheral blood. CDR3 nucleotides: TGTGCCAGCAGCGTGGCGACTAGCGTTGGCACAGATACGCAGTATTTT. This sequence encodes CASSVATSVGTDTQYF.